A selection of T cell receptor beta chains follows, all from one sample in a study of Graves' ophthalmopathy and Graves' hyperthyroidism. TCRdb called the multiplex PCR reads again in MiXCR, with one record for every CDR3 protein. In the table there are fewer than 350,000 distinct CDR3 sequences, roughly 16% of which are singletons. The material sequenced was peripheral blood. These receptors were taken from an adult man with Graves' ophthalmopathy. Both conserved end residues are part of each CDR3. A D gene is named only where the DNA matches it firmly. Clone size is given for some rows only: seen once, a few or many times, or a class if the clone is expanded.

>-|TRBV12-3/TRBV12-4|-|TRBJ2-7
TGTGCCAGCAGCACCCCGAGCAGATACTACGAGCAGTACTTC
CASSTPSRYYEQYF
>many|TRBV24-1|-|TRBJ2-2
TGTGCCACTTCCCGGACAGCGAACACCGGGGAGCTGTTTTTT
CATSRTANTGELFF
>many|TRBV6-2/TRBV6-3|-|TRBJ1-5
TGTGCCACCTCGGGGGGAGATCAGCCCCAGCATTTT
CATSGGDQPQHF
>-|TRBV12-3/TRBV12-4|-|TRBJ1-2
TGTGCCAGCAGTTTAGTTTTTGGAACATCCTCTAACTATGGCTACACCTTC
CASSLVFGTSSNYGYTF
>few|TRBV12-3/TRBV12-4|-|TRBJ1-1
TGTGCCAGCAGTTCACAGCTGAACACTGAAGCTTTCTTT
CASSSQLNTEAFF
>many|TRBV6-5|TRBD2|TRBJ2-3
TGTGCCAGCAGTTACCTAGCGGGGGGCCTCACAGATACGCAGTATTTT
CASSYLAGGLTDTQYF
>-|TRBV5-1|-|TRBJ1-2
TGCGCCAGCAGCTTGGACTGGGGCACCTATGGCTACACCTTC
CASSLDWGTYGYTF
>many|TRBV18|-|TRBJ2-7
TGTGCCAGCTCATCAGACCAGGGAGGCGAGCAGTACTTC
CASSSDQGGEQYF
>many|TRBV5-1|TRBD2|TRBJ2-2
TGCGCCAGCAGCTTGGCTAGCGGGGGATACACCGGGGAGCTGTTTTTT
CASSLASGGYTGELFF
>-|TRBV7-3|-|TRBJ2-5
TGTGCCAGCAGTCTCCCTATTTGGGGCCAAGAGACCCAGTACTTC
CASSLPIWGQETQYF
>-|TRBV4-1|TRBD2|TRBJ2-2
TGCGCCAGCAGCCAAGATCGAGTCGGCGGGAGTGAGACCGGGGAGCTGTTTTTT
CASSQDRVGGSETGELFF
>many|TRBV2|TRBD1|TRBJ1-1
TGTGCCAGCAGTGAACCCTACTCCGGGACAGAGAACACTGAAGCTTTCTTT
CASSEPYSGTENTEAFF
>many|TRBV20-1|-|TRBJ2-7
TGCAGTGCTGGAGACAGCGTAGGGAAAGAGCAGTACTTC
CSAGDSVGKEQYF
>many|TRBV6-1|-|TRBJ2-7
TGTGCCAGCAGGTCCCCCGGGGTTTTAGCCTACGAGCAGTACTTC
CASRSPGVLAYEQYF
>-|TRBV6-1|-|TRBJ1-2
TGTGCCAGCAAAGCGACCGAGAACTATGGCTACACCTTC
CASKATENYGYTF
>many|TRBV20-1|-|TRBJ2-5
TGCAGTGCTAGAGATTGGGGGAGAGAGACCCAGTACTTC
CSARDWGRETQYF
>many|TRBV20-1|TRBD1|TRBJ1-5
TGCAGTGCTAGTAGGGAGACAGGGGGCAGTCAGCCCCAGCATTTT
CSASRETGGSQPQHF
>many|TRBV7-9|TRBD1|TRBJ2-5
TGTGCCAGCAGCGTACTCACAGGGGTCGAGACCCAGTACTTC
CASSVLTGVETQYF
>many|TRBV6-1|TRBD1|TRBJ2-7
TGTGCCAGCAGTAGCCGGACAGGGATAAACGAGCAGTACTTC
CASSSRTGINEQYF
>many|TRBV7-2|-|TRBJ1-1
TGTGCCAGCAGCTCCCTTGGGGGGTTTGCTGAAGCTTTCTTT
CASSSLGGFAEAFF
>many|TRBV2|-|TRBJ1-1
TGTGCCAGCAGTGAAGCAGGCAGTCTGATGCCTTTCTTT
CASSEAGSLMPFF
>many|TRBV30|TRBD1|TRBJ1-5
TGTGCCTGGAGCGGGGACAGGGATCAGCCCCAGCATTTT
CAWSGDRDQPQHF
>many|TRBV24-1|-|TRBJ1-2
TGTGCCACCAGTGACCCTGGTCAGACTAACTATGGCTACACCTTC
CATSDPGQTNYGYTF
>many|TRBV2|-|TRBJ1-2
TGTGCCAGCCTACGTACAGACAGGAAGATAGGCTACACCTTC
CASLRTDRKIGYTF
>many|TRBV18|TRBD2|TRBJ2-5
TGTGCCAGCTCCACCACGGGGGGGGCCCAAGAGACCCAGTACTTC
CASSTTGGAQETQYF
>many|TRBV12-3/TRBV12-4|-|TRBJ2-2
TGTGCCAGCATTCAAAACGGGGGAACCGGGGAGCTGTTTTTT
CASIQNGGTGELFF
>-|TRBV28|-|TRBJ1-5
TGTGCCAGCAGTCTTGGACGCTATAGCAATCAGCCCCAGCATTTT
CASSLGRYSNQPQHF
>many|TRBV20-1|-|TRBJ2-7
TGCAGTGCTAACGCAGCCTCCTACGAGCAGTACTTC
CSANAASYEQYF
>many|TRBV20-1|TRBD1|TRBJ1-5
TGCAGTGCGGAGACGGACAGGGATCAGCCCCAGCATTTT
CSAETDRDQPQHF
>many|TRBV20-1|-|TRBJ2-2
TGCAGCGCTCGGCTGGGGGCCAACACCGGGGAGCTGTTTTTT
CSARLGANTGELFF
>-|TRBV5-1|-|TRBJ1-1
TGCGCCAGCAGCCAGGGGACATCCATGAACACTGAAGCTTTCTTT
CASSQGTSMNTEAFF
>many|TRBV30|-|TRBJ1-2
TGTGCCTGGAGACACGGGGGGGGCTACTATGGCTACACCTTC
CAWRHGGGYYGYTF
>many|TRBV24-1|-|TRBJ1-5
TGTGCCACCAGTGAGTGGGGGAATCAGCCCCAGCATTTT
CATSEWGNQPQHF
>many|TRBV28|-|TRBJ2-7
TGTGCCAGCAGTTCTATCGAGTACGAGCAGTACTTC
CASSSIEYEQYF
>many|TRBV7-3|TRBD2|TRBJ2-2
TGTGCCAGCAGCTTAATGCCTAGCGGGAACACCGGGGAGCTGTTTTTT
CASSLMPSGNTGELFF
>few|TRBV6-1|TRBD2|TRBJ2-5
TGTGCCAGCAGTGAAATGGGGGGGAAGGAGACCCAGTACTTC
CASSEMGGKETQYF
>few|TRBV18|-|TRBJ2-3
TGTGCCAGCTCACCACGGGGACAACAGAGGGATACGCAGTATTTT
CASSPRGQQRDTQYF